The clone carrying this T cell receptor (beta chain) was counted only a few times. No antigen is known for it. The sample originates from a study of response to subunit inactivated influenza vaccine. The CDR3 sequence is 13 residues long. The ends lost 7 bases at V and 6 bases at J; junction bases unmatched: 4. Germline assignment: CDR1 ENHRY and CDR2 SYGVKD. General study findings and limits: The study's authors posited that every seasonal influenza vaccination enlists few new T cells.

TCRdb passed the RT-PCR reads through MiXCR, listing each CDR3 protein once. The table lists under 750,000 distinct CDR3 sequences, 12% of them singletons. Sequenced here: PBMCs from blood, sampled on the day of vaccination. The source is a man between 45 and 60 years old who received an inactivated influenza vaccine. The V gene is TRBV10-3, the J gene TRBJ2-1, with TRBD1 identical over 9 bases. The DNA for the CDR3 is TGTGCCATCAACAGACAGGGGGTCAATGAGCAGTTCTTC. Protein product: CAINRQGVNEQFF.